Included here is one T cell receptor (beta chain) sequence, with context. Its antigen is not known. Positive CCR7 selection of CD45RO-negative cells yielded the naive CD8 cells, and terminally differentiated effector memory CD45RA+ cells were excluded. Free of recent acute infections or vaccinations, the donors were healthy HIV-negative adults. All participating donors were Caucasian adults from Nashville, Tennessee. The data originate from a study of shared clonotypes between healthy human individuals. Findings of the study overall: Donor clonotype sharing was expected to depend on sequencing depth.

The authors loaded around 220 ng DNA, some 32,000 T cell genomes, into sorted-subset replicate PCRs. The table came from immunoSEQ multiplex PCR; TCRdb's copy has only in-frame clones and leaves some out. This repertoire shows fewer than 850,000 clones, about 96% found once; its top ten account for about 0.21%. V was shortened by 0 bases and J by 10 bases, with 7 bases between the two germline ends. The germline V gene encodes CDR1 MRHNA and CDR2 SNTAGT. The CDR3 is made up of 12 amino acids. Sequenced: naive CD8+ T cells sorted from blood. The rearrangement uses TRBV6-4 and TRBJ2-1, with D possibly TRBD2 on 5 matching bases. The receptor was derived from a man aged 25-45 years in good health. The CDR3 is CASSDSTGEQFF. The CDR3 DNA sequence: TGTGCCAGCAGTGACTCAACGGGAGAGCAGTTCTTC.